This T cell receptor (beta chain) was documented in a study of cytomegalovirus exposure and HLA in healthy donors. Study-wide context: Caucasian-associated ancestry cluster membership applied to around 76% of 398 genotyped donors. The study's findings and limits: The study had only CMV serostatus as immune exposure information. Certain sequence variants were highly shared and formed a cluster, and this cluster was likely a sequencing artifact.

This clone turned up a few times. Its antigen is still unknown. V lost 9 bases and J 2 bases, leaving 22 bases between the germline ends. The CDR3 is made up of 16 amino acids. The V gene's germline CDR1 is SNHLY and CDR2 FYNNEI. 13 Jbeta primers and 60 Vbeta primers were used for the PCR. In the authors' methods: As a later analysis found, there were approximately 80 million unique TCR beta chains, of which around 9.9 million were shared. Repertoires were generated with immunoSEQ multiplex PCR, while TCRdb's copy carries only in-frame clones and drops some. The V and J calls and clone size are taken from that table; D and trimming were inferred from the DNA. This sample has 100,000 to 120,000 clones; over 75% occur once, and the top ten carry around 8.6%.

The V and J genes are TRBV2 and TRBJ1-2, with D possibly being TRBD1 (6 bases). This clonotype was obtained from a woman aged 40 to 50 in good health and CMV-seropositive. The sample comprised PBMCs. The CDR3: CASHPPGGAVNYGYTF. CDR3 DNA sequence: TGTGCCAGTCACCCCCCGGGGGGGGCAGTCAACTATGGCTACACCTTC.